These 12 T cell receptor beta chains were all obtained from the same sample, sequenced in a study of T cell clones after liver transplantation. TCRdb's copy holds only in-frame clones and misses some; the assay was immunoSEQ multiplex PCR. The data show about 120,000 clones, with around nine tenths seen just once and 0.75% to 0.85% held by the top ten. The sequenced sample was CD4+ T cells from blood, obtained 12 months after liver transplant. All receptors come from a human patient who received a liver transplant. Some T cells may originate from the graft donor.

This clone was counted only a few times. The rearrangement joins TRBV11-3 to TRBJ1-3; D is undetermined. This CDR3 region has 14 residues. From germline, CDR1 is SGHNT and CDR2 YENEEA. Trimming stripped 4 bases from V and 3 bases from J, with 10 bases between. CDR3 in amino acids: CASSWGVDGNTIYF. DNA of the CDR3: TGTGCCAGCAGCTGGGGTGTGGATGGAAACACCATATATTTT.

This clone was picked up a small number of times. This chain links TRBV7-6 with TRBJ1-1; D is ambiguous. V lost 3 bases, J lost 3 bases, and 8 bases lay in between. Germline V gives CDR1 SGHVS, CDR2 FNYEAQ. CDR3 length: 13 amino acids. CDR3 protein: CASSFNPDTEAFF. The DNA for the CDR3 is TGTGCCAGCAGCTTTAATCCGGACACTGAAGCTTTCTTT.

The chain combines TRBV19 with TRBJ2-7; D might be TRBD2 (6 bases). Germline CDR1 is LNHDA and CDR2 is SQIVND (reference sequence). This CDR3 region has 14 residues. Trimming removed 4 bases at V and 7 bases at J, with 17 bases between. CDR3 sequence reads: CASSNGGLVGEQYF. The CDR3 nucleotides read TGTGCCAGTAGTAATGGGGGACTGGTTGGTGAGCAGTACTTC. The full variable domain, completed using reference TRBV19 and TRBJ2-7, is DGGITQSPKYLFRKEGQNVTLSCEQNLNHDAMYWYRQDPGQGLRLIYYSQIVNDFQKGDIAEGYSVSREKKESFPLTVTSAQKNPTAFYLCASSNGGLVGEQYFGPGTRLTVT.

CDR3 in amino acids: CASSPWAAGVSYEQYF. CDR3 DNA sequence: TGTGCCAGCAGCCCTTGGGCAGCGGGAGTATCCTACGAGCAGTACTTC. The chain has TRBV7-9 and TRBJ2-7; TRBD2 aligns across 8 bases. The CDR3 sequence is 16 residues long. V trimming: 5 bases; J trimming: 1 base; junction bases outside the gene matches: 10. Germline CDR1 reads SEHNR; CDR2 reads FQNEAQ (reference sequence).

V usage is TRBV11-3 and J usage is TRBJ2-1; 7 bases fit TRBD1. CDR3 size: 16 residues. Germline-derived CDR1 and CDR2 are SGHNT and YENEEA. Trimming at V came to 4 bases and at J to 2 bases, leaving 8 bases not matched to a gene. Here the CDR3 DNA reads TGTGCCAGCAGCTCGCGTTCCGGGACAGCCTACAATGAGCAGTTCTTC. This translates into CASSSRSGTAYNEQFF.

The chain recombines TRBV7-2 with TRBJ2-1, with 9 bases aligning to TRBD2. Germline loops: CDR1 SGHTA, CDR2 FQGNSA. V was clipped by 4 bases and J by 8 bases; unmatched bases: 18. This CDR3 region has 18 residues. The CDR3 loop reads CASSSPGKRGAPTDEQFF. CDR3 sequence (DNA): TGTGCCAGCAGCTCACCCGGAAAGCGGGGGGCCCCCACCGATGAGCAGTTCTTC.

This clone was observed at least ten times. The same CDR3 is also encoded by other DNA sequences in this sample. The CDR3 DNA reads TGTGCCAGTAGTATGTCGGGGGCTAGGGAAAAACTGTTTTTT. It encodes CASSMSGAREKLFF. The chain links TRBV19 to TRBJ1-4; possibly TRBD1 for D (6 bases). Germline V gives CDR1 LNHDA, CDR2 SQIVND (reference sequence). Deletions cut 3 bases from V and 8 bases from J, with 13 bases between. The CDR3 is 14 amino acids.

The J gene is TRBJ2-2, the V gene TRBV6-1; the D is unclear. CDR1 and CDR2 (germline): MNHNS, SASEGT. The CDR3 runs to 13 residues. Deletions cut 2 bases from V and 9 bases from J, with 10 bases between. The CDR3 coding sequence is TGTGCCAGCAGTGAACACGATGACCGGGAGCTGTTTTTT. Its protein is CASSEHDDRELFF.

V usage is TRBV19 and J usage is TRBJ2-1, with a tentative D call TRBD2 (6 bases). From germline, CDR1 is LNHDA and CDR2 SQIVND (reference sequence). The CDR3 contains 17 residues. V gave up 0 bases and J gave up 3 bases, with 15 bases separating them. CDR3 residues: CASSIDSGTRHYNEQFF. CDR3 coding DNA: TGTGCCAGTAGTATAGACTCCGGGACTCGGCACTACAATGAGCAGTTCTTC.

The chain employs TRBV5-1 and TRBJ2-1, with 9 bases aligning to TRBD2. CDR1 and CDR2 from the germline V gene are SGHRS and YFSETQ. J was trimmed by 4 bases and V by 1 base; bases with no gene match: 3. There are 15 residues in the CDR3. CDR3 in amino acids: CASSLSTSGYNEQFF. As DNA, the CDR3 is TGCGCCAGCAGCTTGAGCACTAGCGGGTACAATGAGCAGTTCTTC.

The chain combines TRBV29-1 with TRBJ1-2; TRBD1 might be the D (5 bases). CDR1 is SQVTM and CDR2 is ANQGSEA in the germline V gene. The CDR3 is 12 residues long. V gave up 4 bases and J gave up 8 bases, with 14 bases separating them. As DNA, the CDR3 is TGCAGCGTTGCTCGGGCAGGGAAAGGCTACACCTTC. The encoded protein is CSVARAGKGYTF.

This chain joins TRBV7-2 and TRBJ2-5; D may be TRBD1 or TRBD2 (5 bases each). This CDR3 region has 15 residues. The V and J ends lost 5 bases and 9 bases respectively, with 22 bases between them. CDR1 is SGHTA, CDR2 FQGNSA, per germline. CDR3 protein: CASSEAWGSAASQYF. CDR3 nucleotides: TGTGCCAGCAGCGAGGCCTGGGGGTCTGCCGCGTCCCAGTACTTC.